These T cell receptor beta chains were read from a single sample in a study of blood T cells in healthy people across ages. A single record per CDR3 protein comes from TCRdb applying MiXCR to the 5' RACE reads. The data contain 750,000 to 1,000,000 distinct CDR3 sequences, 25% to 30% of them seen just once; the ten biggest clones take up 9.5% to 13%. This sample also appeared in a second study, on T cells of mothers and their children.

Input material: blood. The receptors stem from a woman aged 40 to 50 in good health. The conserved cysteine and the conserved F or W are not part of the CDR3 here. Each record gives: clone size, V gene, CDR3 length, J gene, CDR3 protein. Clone sizes are given selectively: once, few, many, or a class where the clone is expanded.

size: few
V: TRBV7-9
length: 13
J: TRBJ2-5
CDR3: ASSPRTGLQETQY

size: few
V: TRBV5-1
length: 12
J: TRBJ1-4
CDR3: ASSFTGGREKLF

size: .
V: TRBV5-1
length: 15
J: TRBJ1-1
CDR3: ASSFQGAPTLNTEAF

size: many
V: TRBV20-1
length: 10
J: TRBJ1-5
CDR3: SAGQGPSPQH

size: .
V: TRBV28
length: 11
J: TRBJ1-2
CDR3: ATPGQGGLGYT

size: .
V: TRBV4-1
length: 14
J: TRBJ2-6
CDR3: ASSQDRGSGANVRT

size: many
V: TRBV7-9
length: 12
J: TRBJ2-5
CDR3: ASSLAVKQETQY

size: .
V: TRBV7-9
length: 12
J: TRBJ2-1
CDR3: VSSRDQLDDEQF

size: many
V: TRBV7-2
length: 13
J: TRBJ2-1
CDR3: ASSSGAGRLNEQF

size: few
V: TRBV4-1
length: 13
J: TRBJ2-1
CDR3: ASSQTPGTYNEQF

size: many
V: TRBV20-1
length: 10
J: TRBJ2-7
CDR3: SAGRGSYEQY

size: few
V: TRBV10-3
length: 18
J: TRBJ2-1
CDR3: AISLLGGLAGGLSYNEQF

size: .
V: TRBV6-6
length: 15
J: TRBJ2-3
CDR3: ASSYSIDSPVTDTQY

size: .
V: TRBV20-1
length: 13
J: TRBJ1-2
CDR3: SARTGLSSNYGYT

size: many
V: TRBV28
length: 10
J: TRBJ2-7
CDR3: ASRALALEQY

size: few
V: TRBV12-3/TRBV12-4
length: 14
J: TRBJ2-7
CDR3: ASSSSTGGSSYEQY

size: .
V: TRBV7-2
length: 13
J: TRBJ2-2
CDR3: ASSLFGGDTGELF

size: .
V: TRBV5-1
length: 12
J: TRBJ2-7
CDR3: ASSLISDRDEQY

size: .
V: TRBV20-1
length: 11
J: TRBJ2-7
CDR3: SATLAGAYEQY

size: many
V: TRBV10-3
length: 11
J: TRBJ2-7
CDR3: AISSGTGNEQY

size: .
V: TRBV9
length: 11
J: TRBJ2-1
CDR3: ASSVNPRETQF

size: many
V: TRBV20-1
length: 11
J: TRBJ1-2
CDR3: SANGQRNYGYT

size: .
V: TRBV24-1
length: 14
J: TRBJ2-2
CDR3: ATSDHNRGLTGELF

size: few
V: TRBV15
length: 17
J: TRBJ2-2
CDR3: ATSTTRLAGGMNTGELF

size: many
V: TRBV5-5
length: 16
J: TRBJ2-5
CDR3: ASRGGLAGAVYQETQY

size: .
V: TRBV7-2
length: 15
J: TRBJ1-2
CDR3: ANSFPGTGGLDYGYT

size: many
V: TRBV9
length: 16
J: TRBJ2-6
CDR3: ASSVQGTGPSGANVLT

size: few
V: TRBV7-3
length: 13
J: TRBJ2-5
CDR3: ASSLGGGRRETQY

size: many
V: TRBV27
length: 11
J: TRBJ1-2
CDR3: ASSLTANYGYT

size: .
V: TRBV7-3
length: 12
J: TRBJ2-1
CDR3: ASSRRGPSDEQF

size: few
V: TRBV7-9
length: 15
J: TRBJ1-2
CDR3: ASSSGPPRESGHGYT

size: .
V: TRBV7-2
length: 9
J: TRBJ2-7
CDR3: ASSYRHEQY

size: .
V: TRBV6-6
length: 13
J: TRBJ2-3
CDR3: ASSYSRTSTDTQY

size: few
V: TRBV18
length: 11
J: TRBJ1-2
CDR3: ASSQGENYGYT

size: many
V: TRBV15
length: 14
J: TRBJ2-5
CDR3: ATSRLGQGGQETQY

size: .
V: TRBV24-1
length: 12
J: TRBJ1-2
CDR3: ATSGSGANYGYI

size: many
V: TRBV3-1
length: 15
J: TRBJ2-3
CDR3: ASSQAWLAGPTDTQY

size: few
V: TRBV18
length: 14
J: TRBJ1-2
CDR3: ASSQQGTRGDYGYT

size: .
V: TRBV9
length: 14
J: TRBJ2-3
CDR3: ASSVDSGGAADTQY

size: many
V: TRBV4-1
length: 12
J: TRBJ2-7
CDR3: ASSQGAGAYEQY

size: few
V: TRBV3-1
length: 12
J: TRBJ2-7
CDR3: ASSQVVSFYEQY

size: .
V: TRBV7-9
length: 11
J: TRBJ2-1
CDR3: ASSLAPADEQF

size: few
V: TRBV29-1
length: 10
J: TRBJ1-1
CDR3: SVERGNTEAF

size: .
V: TRBV12-3/TRBV12-4
length: 15
J: TRBJ2-3
CDR3: ASSARALLGLADTQY

size: .
V: TRBV29-1
length: 13
J: TRBJ1-4
CDR3: SVAGQGAMDEKLF

size: .
V: TRBV24-1
length: 15
J: TRBJ2-3
CDR3: ATSSARGRGRADTQY

size: .
V: TRBV29-1
length: 12
J: TRBJ2-3
CDR3: SVDVSGGEDTQY

size: .
V: TRBV4-1
length: 13
J: TRBJ1-2
CDR3: ASSQDPTAYYGYT

size: few
V: TRBV7-9
length: 12
J: TRBJ2-2
CDR3: ASISSLYGGELF

size: few
V: TRBV10-2
length: 14
J: TRBJ2-3
CDR3: ASSGPRDPRTDTQY

size: .
V: TRBV7-4
length: 13
J: TRBJ2-1
CDR3: ASSSRQGERSEQF

size: .
V: TRBV20-1
length: 9
J: TRBJ2-3
CDR3: SGNRFDTQY

size: few
V: TRBV28
length: 12
J: TRBJ1-4
CDR3: ASRPGTGGEKLF

size: few
V: TRBV6-4
length: 15
J: TRBJ2-1
CDR3: ASSGTSGGLGYNEQF